This passage covers 6 T cell receptor beta chains from one sample sequenced in a study of blood T cell repertoires in COVID-19. Only in-frame clones appear in the TCRdb table, and some are missing; sequencing was by immunoSEQ multiplex PCR. Of 300,000 to 400,000 clones in the sample, more than 70% were seen once. Sequenced input: peripheral blood. These receptors were collected from a woman aged 25 to 45 with COVID-19, enrolled during active disease.

This chain links TRBV6-6 with TRBJ2-1; a possible D gene is TRBD2 (6 bases). The CDR3 extends over 14 amino acids. CDR1 is MNHNY and CDR2 is SVGAGI in the germline V gene (reference sequence). V lost 4 bases and J lost 1, with 8 bases in between. The CDR3, as DNA: TGTGCCAGCAGTTTGACTAGTTCCTACAATGAGCAGTTCTTC. This gives the protein CASSLTSSYNEQFF.

This clone was detected only a few times. This chain joins TRBV9 and TRBJ1-1; a possible D gene is TRBD1 (6 bases). V lost 3 bases, J lost 1 base, and 13 bases lay in between. Germline lookup yields CDR1 SGDLS and CDR2 YYNGEE. This CDR3 has 15 residues. The CDR3 DNA sequence: TGTGCCAGCAGCGAACAGGGTGGTGCGAACACTGAAGCTTTCTTT. It specifies CASSEQGGANTEAFF.

This clone showed up just once. The chain links TRBV5-1 to TRBJ1-2; D is uncertain. This CDR3 comprises 13 residues. Germline assignment: CDR1 SGHRS and CDR2 YFSETQ. The V and J ends lost 4 bases and 4 bases respectively, with 11 bases between them. The CDR3 DNA sequence: TGCGCCAGCAGCCACGAGGCCACCTATGGCTACACCTTC. This codes for CASSHEATYGYTF.

The gene calls are TRBV29-1 and TRBJ2-2, with TRBD1 identical over 7 bases. Germline V CDR1 and CDR2: SQVTM, ANQGSEA. This CDR3 has 15 residues. V was pared by 4 bases and J by 1 base, with 6 bases of the junction left unmatched. The CDR3 nucleotides are TGCAGCGTTGTGGGTACAGGGGAGAACACCGGGGAGCTGTTTTTT. It is translated as CSVVGTGENTGELFF.

The V call is TRBV19, the J call TRBJ2-3, with 7 bases that match TRBD2. The germline V gene has CDR1 LNHDA and CDR2 SQIVND (reference sequence). The CDR3 totals 15 residues. The trim removed 5 bases at V and 2 bases at J, leaving 7 bases unmatched. The CDR3 DNA reads as TGTGCCAGTAGTTTTTCTAGCGGAGCCACAGATACGCAGTATTTT. Its protein is CASSFSSGATDTQYF.

The chain recombines TRBV6-6 with TRBJ2-1, with TRBD2 matching 10 bases. From germline, CDR1 is MNHNY and CDR2 SVGAGI (reference sequence). V was clipped by 2 bases and J by 4 bases; unmatched bases: 2. The CDR3 length is 15 residues. The CDR3 coding sequence is TGTGCCAGCAGTTACACACTAGCGGGGTACAATGAGCAGTTCTTC. Translated: CASSYTLAGYNEQFF.